The 19 T cell receptor beta chains in this list originate from one sample, sequenced in a study of radiation and T cells in renal cell carcinoma. The assay was immunoSEQ multiplex PCR, and TCRdb's table has in-frame clones only and misses some. The repertoire holds more than 60,000 clones, around 78% seen once, with approximately 2.3% in the top ten. As for time point: blood 4 weeks post-SBRT, at nephrectomy. Treatment given: 15 Gy SBRT to primary tumor, nephrectomy 4 weeks later. This material consisted of blood, taken from a patient whose treatment included radiotherapy and nephrectomy. Source of these receptors: an older woman with renal cell carcinoma.

The chain employs TRBV5-6 and TRBJ2-5; D is possibly TRBD1 (5 bases). This CDR3 spans 14 amino acids. CDR1 is SGHDT and CDR2 is YYEEEE in the germline V gene. The V and J ends lost 0 bases and 1 base respectively, with 7 bases between them. CDR3 coding DNA: TGTGCCAGCAGCTTGGACAGGAGCCAAGAGACCCAGTACTTC. Protein: CASSLDRSQETQYF.

Turning to this clone: Other DNA sequences of this sample code for an identical CDR3. The chain links TRBV7-2 to TRBJ1-1, with D unclear. The CDR3 has 15 amino acids. With 1 base removed from V and 9 bases from J, the gap between germline ends came to 18 bases. Germline values: CDR1 SGHTA, CDR2 FQGNSA. CDR3 sequence reads: CASSLDLGLGFKAFF. In DNA, the CDR3 is TGTGCCAGCAGCTTAGATCTCGGGTTGGGTTTCAAAGCTTTCTTT.

The table lists this clone with a count of one. The chain has TRBV2 and TRBJ2-7; 12 bases map to TRBD2. The CDR3 is 15 amino acids. The ends lost 1 base at V and 7 bases at J; junction bases unmatched: 5. CDR1 is SNHLY, CDR2 FYNNEI, per germline. CDR3 sequence reads: CASSEGLAGGWEQYF. In DNA form, the CDR3 reads TGTGCCAGCAGTGAAGGGCTAGCGGGAGGGTGGGAGCAGTACTTC. Full variable domain (outside the CDR3, taken from reference TRBV2 and TRBJ2-7): EPEVTQTPSHQVTQMGQEVILRCVPISNHLYFYWYRQILGQKVEFLVSFYNNEISEKSEIFDDQFSVERPDGSNFTLKIRSTKLEDSAMYFCASSEGLAGGWEQYFGPGTRLTVT.

V is TRBV7-9 and J is TRBJ2-1; possibly TRBD1 or TRBD2 for D (5 bases each). This CDR3 comprises 15 residues. Germline values: CDR1 SEHNR, CDR2 FQNEAQ (reference sequence). Deletions cut 5 bases from V and 0 bases from J, with 11 bases between. CDR3 in amino acids: CASSQGPSSYNEQFF. CDR3 DNA: TGTGCCAGCAGCCAGGGACCGAGCTCCTACAATGAGCAGTTCTTC.

This clone appeared once. The V and J genes are TRBV25-1 and TRBJ2-1; 13 bases map to TRBD2. The V gene end was trimmed by 3 bases and the J gene end by 4 bases; junction bases not matched to a gene: 9. Germline V gene sequence: CDR1 MGHDK, CDR2 SYGVNS. The CDR3 runs 18 residues. The CDR3 region is CASSDPTSGGTPYNEQFF. In DNA, the CDR3 is TGTGCCAGCAGTGACCCGACTAGCGGGGGGACTCCATACAATGAGCAGTTCTTC.

The count of this clone is one. The V call is TRBV4-3, the J call TRBJ2-1, with 10 bases identical to TRBD1. The junction had 13 bases not matched to a gene; V was cut back by 2 bases and J by 6 bases. Looked up from germline, CDR1 is LGHNA and CDR2 is YSLEER. The CDR3 loop spans 18 amino acids. CDR3 in amino acids: CASSQSIDGTGVGNEQFF. In nucleotides, the CDR3 is TGCGCCAGCAGCCAATCCATCGATGGGACAGGGGTGGGCAATGAGCAGTTCTTC.

V usage is TRBV5-4 and J usage is TRBJ2-5, with a weak D call TRBD1 (6 bases). Trimming stripped 3 bases from V and 0 bases from J, with 9 bases between. The CDR3 runs to 14 residues. Per the germline V gene, CDR1 is SGHNT and CDR2 is YYREEE (reference sequence). DNA of the CDR3: TGTGCCAGCAGCTCTACAGGGTACCAAGAGACCCAGTACTTC. This codes for CASSSTGYQETQYF.

The rearrangement links TRBV6-6 to TRBJ1-6; TRBD1 matches at 7 bases. CDR3 length: 16 amino acids. The germline gives CDR1 MNHNY, CDR2 SVGAGI (reference sequence). The trim removed 5 bases at V and 0 bases at J, leaving 4 bases unmatched. This CDR3 is CASSGGDSSYNSPLHF. CDR3 coding DNA: TGTGCCAGCAGTGGAGGGGACAGCTCCTATAATTCACCCCTCCACTTT.

The chain carries TRBV4-1 and TRBJ1-6, with 8 bases fitting TRBD1. Germline V lookup: CDR1 MGHRA, CDR2 YSYEKL. After removal of 3 bases from V and 8 bases from J, the junction contained 3 bases not matched to a gene. CDR3 length: 14 residues. CDR3 protein: CASSHGQGDSPLHF. In DNA, the CDR3 is TGCGCCAGCAGCCACGGACAGGGAGATTCACCCCTCCACTTT.

This chain connects TRBV28 to TRBJ1-5; D is unclear. The CDR3 is 11 residues long. The germline V gene encodes CDR1 MDHEN and CDR2 SYDVKM. This CDR3 is CASRGNQPQHF. DNA of the CDR3: TGTGCTTCACGGGGCAATCAGCCCCAGCATTTT.

This clone was seen only a few times. The chain links TRBV9 to TRBJ2-2, with a tentative D call TRBD2 (7 bases). The V end lost 4 bases, the J end lost 2 bases, and 18 bases lay between the germline ends. The germline V gene encodes CDR1 SGDLS and CDR2 YYNGEE. The length of the CDR3 is 17 residues. The CDR3 sequence is CASSPWGGHQNTGELFF. The CDR3 DNA sequence: TGTGCCAGCAGCCCATGGGGGGGGCACCAAAACACCGGGGAGCTGTTTTTT. Based on the CDR3 plus reference TRBV9 and TRBJ2-2, the full variable domain is DSGVTQTPKHLITATGQRVTLRCSPRSGDLSVYWYQQSLDQGLQFLIQYYNGEERAKGNILERFSAQQFPDLHSELNLSSLELGDSALYFCASSPWGGHQNTGELFFGEGSRLTVL.

V gene TRBV19 combines with J gene TRBJ2-5; 15 bases fit TRBD2. The germline V gene has CDR1 LNHDA and CDR2 SQIVND (reference sequence). The CDR3 covers 16 residues. Trimming removed 5 bases from V and 6 bases from J; junction bases left unmatched: 7. The CDR3 reads CASSWTSGGAGQTQYF. Written as DNA, the CDR3 is TGTGCCAGTAGTTGGACTAGCGGGGGGGCCGGGCAGACCCAGTACTTC.

The chain combines TRBV6-6 with TRBJ1-4; D is perhaps TRBD1 (6 bases). The CDR3 contains 14 residues. The germline gives CDR1 MNHNY, CDR2 SVGAGI (reference sequence). The V end lost 2 bases, the J end lost 7 bases, and 11 bases lay between the germline ends. The CDR3, as DNA: TGTGCCAGCAGTTACGACGGGGGCAGTGAAAAACTGTTTTTT. This sequence encodes CASSYDGGSEKLFF.

The chain employs TRBV5-1 and TRBJ1-2, with D maybe TRBD1 (5 bases). This CDR3 region has 14 residues. Germline CDR1 reads SGHRS; CDR2 reads YFSETQ. V dropped 2 bases and J dropped 4 bases, with 12 bases sitting between them. The CDR3 region has the DNA TGCGCCAGCAGCTTTTCGGGGGGGAGCTATGGCTACACCTTC. It codes for CASSFSGGSYGYTF.

The sample holds a few counts of this clone. The chain carries TRBV11-3 and TRBJ1-1; D uncertain. With 2 bases removed from V and 1 base from J, the gap between germline ends came to 5 bases. The CDR3 sequence is 13 residues long. The germline gives CDR1 SGHNT, CDR2 YENEEA. DNA of the CDR3: TGTGCCAGCAGCTTATCGCAGAACACTGAAGCTTTCTTT. It codes for CASSLSQNTEAFF.

This clone appeared once. This rearrangement joins TRBV28 to TRBJ1-2; D gene unclear. There are 13 residues in the CDR3. From germline, CDR1 is MDHEN and CDR2 SYDVKM. The V end lost 3 bases, the J end lost 4 bases, and 9 bases lay between the germline ends. CDR3 nucleotides: TGTGCCAGCAGTTTTTTTGAGGGCTATGGCTACACCTTC. Amino acids: CASSFFEGYGYTF.

J is TRBJ1-5 and V is TRBV19; unclear D gene. From germline, CDR1 is LNHDA and CDR2 SQIVND (reference sequence). V gave up 7 bases and J gave up 6 bases, with 16 bases separating them. The CDR3 consists of 14 residues. CDR3 in DNA: TGTGCCAGTACTTCCCTGGGATCGGGTCAGCCCCAGCATTTT. Translated, it gives CASTSLGSGQPQHF.

This clone came up once. The genes are TRBV2 and TRBJ2-2, with 8 bases identical to TRBD1. V gave up 6 bases and J gave up 2 bases; unmatched junction bases: 2. Germline assignment: CDR1 SNHLY and CDR2 FYNNEI. The CDR3 consists of 14 residues. This CDR3 is CASRGQVNTGELFF. The CDR3 DNA reads as TGTGCCAGCAGGGGACAGGTTAACACCGGGGAGCTGTTTTTT.

V usage is TRBV6-1 and J usage is TRBJ2-1; 8 bases map to TRBD2. With 5 bases clipped from V and 7 bases from J, the junction kept 7 bases outside the gene matches. This CDR3 is 14 amino acids long. Germline CDR1 MNHNS, CDR2 SASEGT. DNA for the CDR3: TGTGCCAGCAGTATAGCGGGACCCCCGAATGAGCAGTTCTTC. Translating gives CASSIAGPPNEQFF.